The clone carrying this T cell receptor (beta chain) was picked up a small number of times. Its target is not known. PCR was performed a second time for 7 to 11 cycles using a sample-barcoded 5' primer and a J-beta primer mix. TCRdb reprocessed the 5' RACE reads with MiXCR, giving one entry per CDR3 protein. Here the sample spans about 620,000 distinct CDR3 sequences, over 20% being singletons. The data were obtained in a study of blood T cells in healthy people across ages. Findings and limits, study-wide: The long-lived group displayed more naive CD4+ cells, plus higher diversity, than the aged donors did.

What was sequenced was blood. The receptor was isolated from a man in his 70s in good health.

CDR3 nucleotide sequence: TGTGCCAGCAGCGTAAGGACAGGGTTGGGAGGTGGAAACACCATATATTTT. Translating gives CASSVRTGLGGGNTIYF. V gene TRBV9 combines with J gene TRBJ1-3; 8 bases align to TRBD1. V shed 1 base and J 3 bases; nucleotides not matched to a gene: 9. Germline V gives CDR1 SGDLS, CDR2 YYNGEE. The CDR3 runs 17 residues.